This T cell receptor beta chain came from a study of graft-versus-host responses after intestinal transplantation. Study background: Recipients had transplants, and these were multivisceral, liver-intestinal, or isolated intestinal. Following induction with anti-thymocyte globulin, all recipients were given tacrolimus and steroids for approximately 3 years.

Only in-frame clones appear in the TCRdb table, and some are missing; sequencing was by immunoSEQ multiplex PCR. The table records 65,000 to 85,000 clones, more than 75% of them present only once. The CDR3 runs 14 residues. The V gene lost 3 bases and the J gene lost 0 bases, with 8 bases spanning the gap. Germline V gene sequence: CDR1 MDHEN, CDR2 SYDVKM. Study results and caveats: Recipient marrow harbored GvH clones, some of which surfaced first in ileum or blood.

To note about this clone: The antigen is unknown.

The sequence came from a human donor who was the organ donor for an intestinal transplant. This rearrangement joins TRBV28 to TRBJ1-1; D possibly corresponds to TRBD1 (5 bases). The material was unstimulated CD8+ T cells sorted from spleen or lymph node cells, obtained before transplant. CDR3 coding DNA: TGTGCCAGCAGTTTTGAAGGGGTGAACACTGAAGCTTTCTTT. As protein: CASSFEGVNTEAFF.